This T cell receptor (beta chain) was sequenced in a study of cytomegalovirus exposure and HLA in healthy donors. This CDR3 is built from 14 residues. The V gene lost 0 bases and the J gene lost 1 base, with 10 bases spanning the gap. Germline V gene data show CDR1 as SQVTM and CDR2 as ANQGSEA. Study-level points and caveats: One later analysis reportedly identified an Asian-associated ancestry cluster that showed fewer N-insertions than the roughly 700-donor mean. The majority of CMV-associated TCR beta chains were reported as apparently HLA-restricted in a later analysis. Most TCR sequences showed up rarely, but some public TCRs showed up in many donors. The authors later found HLA-associated TCR beta chains more clonally expanded than equally common others.

The PCR ran on 60 Vbeta and 13 Jbeta primers. Produced via immunoSEQ multiplex PCR; TCRdb's table is partial and in-frame only. The data contain approximately 110,000 clones, 73% of them singletons. This clone was detected once. The antigen is unknown. This TCR was recovered from a man aged 55 to 70 in good health and CMV-seropositive. The chain recombines TRBV29-1 with TRBJ2-7; D might be TRBD1 (6 bases). The source material was PBMCs. DNA of the CDR3: TGCAGCGTTGAAGACGGGACACGTTCCTACGAGCAGTACTTC. Its protein is CSVEDGTRSYEQYF.